This T cell receptor (beta chain) derives from a study of T cell responses to AZD1222 COVID-19 vaccine. Study summary: Pooling covered second doses at about 4 or about 12 weeks. Findings and caveats of the study: Of spike-specific TCRs, nearly half reportedly target regions left unmutated in variants.

Of note for this clone: Its antigen is not identified.

The protocol was immunoSEQ multiplex PCR, while the TCRdb copy is restricted to in-frame clones and leaves out a portion. The profile shows under 150,000 clones, around 90% of them singletons. The CDR3 runs 12 residues. V dropped 5 bases and J dropped 6; count of bases not matched to a gene: 4. CDR1 is MNHEY and CDR2 is SVGAGI in the germline V gene. The TCR originated in an adult in good health. The source was peripheral blood, collected on day 0 of AZD1222 vaccination. The V call is TRBV6-5, the J call TRBJ2-7, with 7 bases aligning to TRBD1. CDR3 residues: CASSPQGFEQYF. Written as DNA, the CDR3 is TGTGCCAGCAGTCCACAGGGGTTCGAGCAGTACTTC.